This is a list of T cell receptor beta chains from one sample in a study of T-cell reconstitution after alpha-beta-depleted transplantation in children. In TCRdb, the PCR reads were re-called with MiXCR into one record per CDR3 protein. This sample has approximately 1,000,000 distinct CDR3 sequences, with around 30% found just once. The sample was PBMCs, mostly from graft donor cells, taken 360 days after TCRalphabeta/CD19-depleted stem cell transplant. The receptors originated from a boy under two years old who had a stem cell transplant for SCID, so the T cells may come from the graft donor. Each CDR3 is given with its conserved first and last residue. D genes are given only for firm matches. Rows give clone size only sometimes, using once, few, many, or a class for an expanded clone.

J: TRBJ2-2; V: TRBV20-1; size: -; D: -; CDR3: CSAPRTHTGELFF; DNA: TGCAGTGCCCCCCGGACTCACACCGGGGAGCTGTTTTTT
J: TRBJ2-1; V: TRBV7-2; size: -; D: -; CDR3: CASSLALLEQFF; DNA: TGTGCCAGCAGCTTAGCACTGCTCGAGCAGTTCTTC
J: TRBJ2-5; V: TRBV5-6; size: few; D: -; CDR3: CASSLAVLASRETQYF; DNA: TGTGCCAGCAGCTTGGCTGTGTTGGCTAGCCGAGAGACCCAGTACTTC
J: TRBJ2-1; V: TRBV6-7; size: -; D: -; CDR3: CASRPPGNEQFF; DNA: TGTGCCAGCAGACCCCCGGGAAATGAGCAGTTCTTC
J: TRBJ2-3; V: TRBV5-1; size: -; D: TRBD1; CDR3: CASSPGQGGKDTQYF; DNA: TGCGCCAGCAGCCCGGGACAGGGTGGGAAGGATACGCAGTATTTT
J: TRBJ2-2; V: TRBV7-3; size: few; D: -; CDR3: CASSLTSSPNTGELFF; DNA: TGTGCCAGCAGCTTAACTAGTTCCCCGAACACCGGGGAGCTGTTTTTT
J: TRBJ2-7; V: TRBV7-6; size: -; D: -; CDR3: CASSLKQSYEQYF; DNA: TGTGCCAGCAGCTTAAAACAGTCCTACGAGCAGTACTTC
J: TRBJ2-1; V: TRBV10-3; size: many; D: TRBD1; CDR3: CAISVGVQGIRDEQFF; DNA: TGTGCCATCAGTGTAGGGGTACAGGGGATCAGAGATGAGCAGTTCTTC
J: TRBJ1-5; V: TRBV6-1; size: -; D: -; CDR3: CASQRGSPGLSNQPQHF; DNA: TGTGCCAGCCAGCGGGGGTCCCCGGGGCTAAGCAATCAGCCCCAGCATTTT
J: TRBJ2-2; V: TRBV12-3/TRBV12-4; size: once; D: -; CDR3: CASSFGSGVATGELFF; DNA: TGTGCCAGCAGTTTTGGGTCGGGGGTGGCCACCGGGGAGCTGTTTTTT
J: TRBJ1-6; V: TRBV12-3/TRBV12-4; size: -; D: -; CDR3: CASSLDRPSNSPLHF; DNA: TGTGCCAGCAGTTTAGATCGGCCGTCTAATTCACCCCTCCACTTT
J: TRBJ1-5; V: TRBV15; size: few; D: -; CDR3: CATSRGNTGNQPQHF; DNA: TGTGCCACCAGCAGAGGGAACACAGGGAATCAGCCCCAGCATTTT
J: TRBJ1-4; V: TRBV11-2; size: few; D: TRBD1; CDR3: CASSSDRGREKLFF; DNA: TGTGCCAGCAGCTCGGACAGGGGAAGGGAAAAACTGTTTTTT
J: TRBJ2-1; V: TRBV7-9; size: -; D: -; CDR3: CASSLERQNNEQFF; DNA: TGTGCCAGCAGCTTAGAAAGACAGAACAATGAGCAGTTCTTC
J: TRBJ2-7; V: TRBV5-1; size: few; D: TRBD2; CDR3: CASSLWGLAGDYEQYF; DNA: TGCGCCAGCAGCTTGTGGGGACTAGCGGGAGACTACGAGCAGTACTTC
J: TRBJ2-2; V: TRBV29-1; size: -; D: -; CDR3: CSVAVGATGELFF; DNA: TGCAGCGTTGCTGTGGGGGCCACCGGGGAGCTGTTTTTT
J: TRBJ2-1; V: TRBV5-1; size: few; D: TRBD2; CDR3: CASIPWTGGAYNEQFF; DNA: TGCGCCAGCATCCCCTGGACCGGGGGGGCCTACAATGAGCAGTTCTTC
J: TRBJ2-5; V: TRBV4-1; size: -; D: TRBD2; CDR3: CASSHSPGLARQETQYF; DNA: TGCGCCAGCAGCCATAGTCCGGGACTAGCGCGCCAAGAGACCCAGTACTTC
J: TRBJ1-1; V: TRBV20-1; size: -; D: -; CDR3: CSARGGANTEAFF; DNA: TGCAGTGCTAGAGGGGGGGCGAACACTGAAGCTTTCTTT
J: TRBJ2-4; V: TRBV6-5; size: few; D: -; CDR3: CASGLNIQYF; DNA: TGTGCCAGCGGATTAAACATTCAGTACTTC
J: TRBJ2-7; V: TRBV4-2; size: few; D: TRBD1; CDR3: CASSPSDRVKYEQYF; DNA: TGTGCCAGCAGCCCATCGGACAGGGTCAAGTACGAGCAGTACTTC
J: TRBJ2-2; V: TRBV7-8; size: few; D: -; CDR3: CASSSLGTGEAGGELFF; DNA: TGTGCCAGCAGCTCCCTAGGGACGGGGGAGGCTGGCGGGGAGCTGTTTTTT
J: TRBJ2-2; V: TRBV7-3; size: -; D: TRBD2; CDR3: CASSPLGFGGAVGELFF; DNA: TGTGCCAGCAGCCCCCTTGGTTTCGGGGGGGCCGTCGGGGAGCTGTTTTTT
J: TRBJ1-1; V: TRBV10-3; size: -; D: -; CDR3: CAISEPLGPGEAFF; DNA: TGTGCCATCAGTGAGCCCCTTGGGCCCGGTGAAGCTTTCTTT
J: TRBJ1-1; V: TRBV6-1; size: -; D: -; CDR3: CASRLGTLNTEAFF; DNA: TGTGCCAGCCGGTTGGGCACCCTGAACACTGAAGCTTTCTTT
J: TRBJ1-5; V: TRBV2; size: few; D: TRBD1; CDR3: CASRRDSRQPQHF; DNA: TGTGCCAGCAGAAGGGACAGCAGACAGCCCCAGCATTTT
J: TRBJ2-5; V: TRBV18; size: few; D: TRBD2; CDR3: CASSPRRGDQETQYF; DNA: TGTGCCAGCTCACCACGTCGGGGGGACCAAGAGACCCAGTACTTC
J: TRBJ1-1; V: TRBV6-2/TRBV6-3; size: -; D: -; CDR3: CASRDSMNTEAFF; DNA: TGTGCCAGCAGGGACTCCATGAACACTGAAGCTTTCTTT
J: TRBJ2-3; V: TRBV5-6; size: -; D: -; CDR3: CASARTGKYTDTQYF; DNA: TGTGCCAGCGCTCGAACAGGGAAATACACAGATACGCAGTATTTT
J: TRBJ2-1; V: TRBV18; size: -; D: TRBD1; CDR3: CASSWTGVGNEQFF; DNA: TGTGCCAGCTCGTGGACAGGGGTAGGCAATGAGCAGTTCTTC
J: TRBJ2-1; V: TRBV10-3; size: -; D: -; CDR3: CAISETGSYNEQFF; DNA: TGTGCCATCAGTGAGACAGGGTCCTACAATGAGCAGTTCTTC
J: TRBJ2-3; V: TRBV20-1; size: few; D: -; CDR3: CSASERASSTDTQYF; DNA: TGCAGTGCTTCCGAGCGGGCCTCTAGCACAGATACGCAGTATTTT
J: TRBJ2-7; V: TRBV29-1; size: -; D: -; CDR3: CSVRGLALEQYF; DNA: TGCAGCGTTCGGGGTCTAGCCCTCGAGCAGTACTTC
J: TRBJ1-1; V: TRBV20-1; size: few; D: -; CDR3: CSAKVYFMNTEAFF; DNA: TGCAGTGCTAAGGTTTACTTCATGAACACTGAAGCTTTCTTT
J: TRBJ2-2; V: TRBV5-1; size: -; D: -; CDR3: CASSFKGDTGELFF; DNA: TGCGCCAGCAGCTTTAAGGGGGACACCGGGGAGCTGTTTTTT